Below, one TCR beta chain is given with its context. Its antigen is unknown. Clones were sequenced by immunoSEQ multiplex PCR, and TCRdb holds only the in-frame ones, with some missing. The data contain over 85,000 clones, around 88% of them singletons. The data were obtained in a study of radiotherapy plus CTLA-4 blockade in lung cancer. Study-wide results and limits: Subsequent to radiotherapy plus ipilimumab, tumor-derived TCR clones underwent expansion in blood.

Trimming removed 3 bases from V and 4 bases from J; junction bases left unmatched: 11. CDR1 and CDR2 (germline): SGHDT, YYEEEE. The CDR3 extends over 17 amino acids. The source is a human donor with non-small cell lung cancer that progressed on radiotherapy plus ipilimumab. The specimen comprised peripheral blood, sampled from a patient treated with radiotherapy plus ipilimumab. V usage is TRBV5-6 and J usage is TRBJ1-3; TRBD1 agrees at 9 bases. CDR3 nucleotides: TGTGCCAGCAGCTCCCGTCCGGGACAGGGCCCCGGAAACACCATATATTTT. It encodes CASSSRPGQGPGNTIYF.